This TCR beta chain is drawn from a study of T cells in Graves' hyperthyroidism and ophthalmopathy. TCR beta CDR3 region amplification was performed from RNA transcripts. Carried out on the TCR CDR3, a first-round RT-PCR used the HTBI primer set. TCRdb used MiXCR to reprocess the multiplex PCR reads, holding one entry per CDR3 protein. Counted here are 640,000 or so distinct CDR3 sequences, approximately 15% occurring once; the ten biggest clones make up less than 9%. The table lists this clonotype with many counts. Uncontrolled infection, other autoimmune disease, pregnancy or lactation disqualified patients from enrolment. The sample taken for sequencing was blood. This sequence was found in a woman aged 18-29 years with Graves' ophthalmopathy.

The CDR3 spells CSGSLALEQYF. In DNA, the CDR3 is TGCAGCGGCAGCCTAGCATTGGAGCAGTACTTC. The chain links TRBV29-1 to TRBJ2-7; a weak D match, TRBD2 (5 bases). V shed 7 bases and J shed 7 bases, with 14 bases lying between them. The CDR3 length is 11 residues. The V gene's germline CDR1 is SQVTM and CDR2 ANQGSEA.